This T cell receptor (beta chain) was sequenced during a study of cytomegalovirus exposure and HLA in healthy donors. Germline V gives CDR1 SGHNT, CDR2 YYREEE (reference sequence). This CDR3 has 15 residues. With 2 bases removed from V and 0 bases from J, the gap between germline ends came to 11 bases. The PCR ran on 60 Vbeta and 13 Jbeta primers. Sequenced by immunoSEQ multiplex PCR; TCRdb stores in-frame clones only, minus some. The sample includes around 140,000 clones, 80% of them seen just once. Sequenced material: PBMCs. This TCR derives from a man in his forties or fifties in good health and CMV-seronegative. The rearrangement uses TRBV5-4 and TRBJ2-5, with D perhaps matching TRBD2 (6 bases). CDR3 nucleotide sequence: TGTGCCAGCAGCTTCGTCCGGGGGAACCAAGAGACCCAGTACTTC. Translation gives CASSFVRGNQETQYF.